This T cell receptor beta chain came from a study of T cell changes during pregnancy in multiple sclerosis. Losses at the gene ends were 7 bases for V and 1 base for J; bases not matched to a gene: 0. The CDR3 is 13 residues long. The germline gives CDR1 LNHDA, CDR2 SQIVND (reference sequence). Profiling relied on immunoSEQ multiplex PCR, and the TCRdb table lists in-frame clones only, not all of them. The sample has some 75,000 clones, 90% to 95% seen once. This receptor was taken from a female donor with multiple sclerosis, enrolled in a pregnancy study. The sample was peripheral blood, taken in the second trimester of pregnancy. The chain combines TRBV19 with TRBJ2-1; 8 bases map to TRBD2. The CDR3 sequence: CASTGGSYNEQFF. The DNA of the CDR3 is TGTGCCAGTACGGGAGGGTCCTACAATGAGCAGTTCTTC.